These 5 T cell receptor beta chains came from one sample sequenced in a study of vaccination effects on CD4 cells after COVID-19. No antigens are known for them. Viral peptide pools were used in the ViraFEST assay to expand antigen-specific CD4+ T cells, and sequencing came afterward. Subsequent to approximately 9 days of culture, CD4+ T cells were isolated. A positive SARS-CoV-2 PCR test fell between March and December 2020. Using immunoSEQ multiplex PCR, the repertoire was profiled, and TCRdb retains in-frame clones only, with some absent. The sample contains about 34,000 clones, 73% of which appear only once. The sample consisted of CD4+ T cells from PBMCs cultured with a peptide pool, taken before COVID-19 vaccination. Source of these receptors: a human donor who had a prior SARS-CoV-2 infection.

V is TRBV7-3 and J is TRBJ2-2, with TRBD2 as a possible D gene (5 bases). Trimming cost V 3 bases and J 4 bases, with 9 bases left between them. Germline V gene data show CDR1 as SGHTA and CDR2 as FQGTGA. The CDR3 length is 14 residues. CDR3 sequence reads: CASSLGGSTGELFF. The CDR3 nucleotides are TGTGCCAGCAGCTTGGGCGGGTCCACCGGGGAGCTGTTTTTT.

The J gene is TRBJ2-7, the V gene TRBV6-5; 7 nucleotides agree with TRBD1. The germline gives CDR1 MNHEY, CDR2 SVGAGI. CDR3 size: 15 residues. The V and J ends lost 7 bases and 0 bases, in that order; junction bases with no gene match: 9. CDR3 in amino acids: CASNPQGFSSYEQYF. For the CDR3, the DNA is TGTGCCAGCAACCCACAGGGGTTTAGCTCCTACGAGCAGTACTTC.

The genes are TRBV5-4 and TRBJ2-5; D possibly corresponds to TRBD2 (5 bases). In germline, CDR1 is SGHNT, CDR2 YYREEE (reference sequence). The CDR3 runs to 15 residues. V was cut by 0 bases and J by 1 base, with 10 bases left in between. CDR3 DNA: TGTGCCAGCAGCTTGGTATCCGGGGTCCAAGAGACCCAGTACTTC. This gives the protein CASSLVSGVQETQYF.

This clone was observed a handful of times. This sequence joins TRBV28 and TRBJ2-7, with D uncertain. The CDR3 runs 11 residues. Germline lookup yields CDR1 MDHEN and CDR2 SYDVKM. V was clipped by 6 bases and J by 0 bases, with 3 bases between them. The CDR3 is CASRNSYEQYF. Written as DNA, the CDR3 is TGTGCCAGCAGAAACTCCTACGAGCAGTACTTC. Full variable domain (outside the CDR3, taken from reference TRBV28 and TRBJ2-7): DVKVTQSSRYLVKRTGEKVFLECVQDMDHENMFWYRQDPGLGLRLIYFSYDVKMKEKGDIPEGYSVSREKKERFSLILESASTNQTSMYLCASRNSYEQYFGPGTRLTVT.

This chain connects TRBV30 to TRBJ2-3; D gene ambiguous. Germline V gene data show CDR1 as GTSNPN and CDR2 as SVGIG (reference sequence). V gave up 0 bases and J gave up 3 bases, with 7 bases separating them. The CDR3 has 13 amino acids. The CDR3 reads CAWSVAATDTQYF. For the CDR3, the DNA is TGTGCCTGGAGTGTAGCCGCTACAGATACGCAGTATTTT.